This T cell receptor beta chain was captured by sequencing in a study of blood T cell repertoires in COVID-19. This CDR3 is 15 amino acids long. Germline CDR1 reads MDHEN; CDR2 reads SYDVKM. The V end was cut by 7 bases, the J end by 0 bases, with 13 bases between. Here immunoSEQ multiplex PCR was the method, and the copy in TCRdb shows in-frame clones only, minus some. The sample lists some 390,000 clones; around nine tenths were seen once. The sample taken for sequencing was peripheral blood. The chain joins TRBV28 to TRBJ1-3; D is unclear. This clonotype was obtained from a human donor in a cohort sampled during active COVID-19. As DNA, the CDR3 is TGTGCCAGCACCCCCCCCGGGAGCTCTGGAAACACCATATATTTT. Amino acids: CASTPPGSSGNTIYF.